The sequence of this TCR beta chain was determined in a study of blood T cells in healthy people across ages. The CDR3 totals 14 residues. With 2 bases removed from V and 1 base from J, the gap between germline ends came to 11 bases. Germline V CDR1 and CDR2: DFQATT, SNEGSKA (reference sequence). For this clonotype: Its antigen is unidentified.

Findings and caveats of the study: Both naive CD4+ cell counts and diversity were greater in long-lived donors than in aged donors. The diversity estimates, figures obtained from one million T cells, were considered underestimates.

A second PCR of roughly 7 to 11 cycles used a sample-barcoded 5' primer and a J-beta primer mix. TCRdb processed the 5' RACE reads anew with MiXCR; each CDR3 protein has one entry. The sample includes some 900,000 distinct CDR3 sequences, about 48% of them seen just once. Donation came from healthy Caucasian individuals in Russia who were aged about 6 to 100. Whenever a sample was processed, at least 7 million PBMCs were isolated. The clonotype was recovered from a man aged 25 to 40 in good health. What was sequenced was blood. The genes are TRBV20-1 and TRBJ1-1, with D maybe TRBD1 (6 bases). CDR3 DNA sequence: TGCAGTGCTAGATCAGGGGATGCGAACACTGAAGCTTTCTTT. This encodes CSARSGDANTEAFF.